This TCR beta chain was sequenced in a study of immune heterogeneity within non-small cell lung tumors. Overall study context: Squamous cell carcinomas accounted for a few of the tumors, non-squamous carcinomas for roughly 11, and 1 was not otherwise specified. Findings and limits, study-wide: Identical dominant CDR3 beta clonotypes were found recurring across a patient's tumor sites, along with site-unique high-frequency clones. For local T-cell clonality, the correlation with local tumor mutational burden was moderate but significant (R roughly 0.34).

Turning to this clonotype: The antigen is unknown. The junction and the germline gene differ at one end; a read error may be behind it.

A multiplex PCR containing 32 V primers and 13 J primers was used to amplify TCR beta CDR3. Each CDR3 protein is one row after TCRdb ran MiXCR on the multiplex PCR reads. The sample shows more than 3,000 distinct CDR3 sequences, about 17% of them seen only once. For each sample, template was roughly 0.65 ug of bulk tumor genomic DNA. Surgery yielded several widely spaced biopsies per primary tumor. Patients underwent curative surgery for untreated, newly diagnosed non-small cell lung cancer. Everyone who gave samples had just been diagnosed with non-small cell lung cancer and was having surgery with curative intent. The sequenced sample was lung tumor tissue. This clonotype was sampled from a man aged 50-60 years with non-small cell lung cancer.

The CDR3 loop reads CASSLGEAGFPTNEKLFF. In DNA form, the CDR3 reads TGTGCCAGCAGCTTAGGGGAGGCAGGATTTCCAACTAATGAAAAGCTGTTTTTT. The rearrangement links TRBV7-9 to TRBJ1-4; D gene ambiguous. Germline CDR1 reads SEHNR; CDR2 reads FQNEAQ (reference sequence). CDR3 size: 18 residues.